This T cell receptor beta chain was sequenced in a study of cytomegalovirus exposure and HLA in healthy donors. Broader study findings: Overall, roughly 170 TCR beta chains were annotated as cytomegalovirus-associated. Across donors, sequencing depth was assumed by presence/absence analyses to be roughly uniform. In an earlier analysis, most TCR beta V segments were productive about 87% or about 30% of the time.

Trimming at V came to 5 bases and at J to 6 bases, leaving 10 bases not matched to a gene. CDR1 is SGHNT and CDR2 is YYREEE in the germline V gene (reference sequence). The CDR3 loop spans 16 amino acids. PCR involved 60 Vbeta and 13 Jbeta primers. The method was immunoSEQ multiplex PCR; TCRdb's version includes in-frame clones alone and lacks a portion of them. Here the sample spans over 100,000 clones, around 80% being singletons. Regarding this clone: Its specificity is unknown.

The TCR sequence derives from a man aged 25 to 40 in good health and CMV-seropositive. The chain joins TRBV5-4 to TRBJ2-2, with 10 bases that match TRBD2. The sequencing sample was made of PBMCs. The CDR3 spells CASSHTFTSGAGELFF. In DNA form, the CDR3 reads TGTGCCAGCAGTCACACATTTACTAGCGGGGCCGGGGAGCTGTTTTTT.